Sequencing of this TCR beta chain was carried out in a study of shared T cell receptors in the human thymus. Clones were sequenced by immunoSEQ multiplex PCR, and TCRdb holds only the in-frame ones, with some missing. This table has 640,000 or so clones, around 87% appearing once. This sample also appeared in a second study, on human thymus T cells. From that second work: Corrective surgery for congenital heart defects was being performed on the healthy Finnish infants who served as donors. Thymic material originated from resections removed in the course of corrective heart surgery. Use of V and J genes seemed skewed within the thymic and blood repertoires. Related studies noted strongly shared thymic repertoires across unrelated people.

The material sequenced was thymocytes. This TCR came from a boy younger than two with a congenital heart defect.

In nucleotides, the CDR3 is TGCGCCAGCAGCTCCGGTAGTCGGGGGGTTAGTTACGAGCAGTACTTC. Translating gives CASSSGSRGVSYEQYF. The V and J genes are TRBV5-1 and TRBJ2-7, with 7 bases that match TRBD2. Germline CDR1 reads SGHRS; CDR2 reads YFSETQ. This CDR3 is 16 amino acids long. Trimming at V came to 3 bases and at J to 4 bases, leaving 13 bases not matched to a gene.